These 4 T cell receptor beta chains share one sample of origin, sequenced in a study of CD8+ T cells in alopecia areata. The treatment here: oral pan-JAK inhibitor, 5-10 mg twice daily. cDNA reverse transcribed from extracted RNA served as the sequencing template. TCRdb keeps only in-frame clones here, not all; method: immunoSEQ multiplex PCR. The sample holds some 110,000 clones, 50% to 75% seen once. This material consisted of CD8+ T cells sorted from blood, taken at week 4, from a patient treated with tofacitinib. The receptors derive from a human donor with alopecia areata.

This chain links TRBV7-9 with TRBJ2-1; 8 nucleotides line up with TRBD2. The germline gives CDR1 SEHNR, CDR2 FQNEAQ (reference sequence). The CDR3 extends over 15 amino acids. Trimming removed 3 bases from V and 8 bases from J; junction bases left unmatched: 9. CDR3 residues: CASSLSGGELYEQFF. CDR3 sequence (DNA): TGTGCCAGCAGCTTGAGCGGGGGAGAACTGTATGAGCAGTTCTTC.

V and J are TRBV30 and TRBJ1-4; D is undetermined. This CDR3 is 10 amino acids long. Germline CDR1 reads GTSNPN; CDR2 reads SVGIG (reference sequence). Trimming took off 2 bases at V and 8 bases at J, with 3 bases between the two ends. The chain's CDR3 is CAWSKEKLFF. The CDR3 nucleotides are TGTGCCTGGAGTAAAGAAAAACTGTTTTTT. The full variable domain, in which reference TRBV30 and TRBJ1-4 provide the parts outside the CDR3, is SQTIHQWPATLVQPVGSPLSLECTVEGTSNPNLYWYRQAAGRGLQLLFYSVGIGQISSEVPQNLSASRPQDRQFILSSKKLLLSDSGFYLCAWSKEKLFFGSGTQLSVL.

This clone was seen more than once but under ten times. The chain's CDR3 is CASSQAGIGDTEAFF. CDR3 DNA sequence: TGCGCCAGCAGCCAAGCAGGGATTGGGGACACTGAAGCTTTCTTT. This sequence joins TRBV4-1 and TRBJ1-1; D might be TRBD1 (5 bases). Trimming took off 1 base at V and 3 bases at J, with 12 bases between the two ends. Germline CDR1 and CDR2: MGHRA and YSYEKL. The CDR3 spans 15 residues.

This chain connects TRBV30 to TRBJ1-5, with D tentatively TRBD1 (5 bases). CDR1 is GTSNPN, CDR2 SVGIG, per germline (reference sequence). The V gene lost 2 bases and the J gene lost 6 bases, with 14 bases spanning the gap. The CDR3 sequence is 14 residues long. CDR3 amino acids: CAWSFRGEAQPQHF. In nucleotides, the CDR3 is TGTGCCTGGAGTTTCCGGGGCGAAGCTCAGCCCCAGCATTTT.